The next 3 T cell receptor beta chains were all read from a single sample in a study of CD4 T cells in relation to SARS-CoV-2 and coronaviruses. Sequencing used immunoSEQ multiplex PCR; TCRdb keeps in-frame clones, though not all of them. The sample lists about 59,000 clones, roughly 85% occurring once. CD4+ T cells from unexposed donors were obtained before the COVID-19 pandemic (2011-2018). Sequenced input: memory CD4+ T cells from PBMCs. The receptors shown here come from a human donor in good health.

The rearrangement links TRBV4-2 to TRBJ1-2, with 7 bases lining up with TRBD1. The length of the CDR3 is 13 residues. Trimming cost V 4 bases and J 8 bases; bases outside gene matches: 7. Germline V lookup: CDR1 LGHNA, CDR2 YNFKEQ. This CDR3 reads CASSPPTGQGYTF. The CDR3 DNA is TGTGCCAGCAGCCCCCCGACAGGGCAGGGCTACACCTTC.

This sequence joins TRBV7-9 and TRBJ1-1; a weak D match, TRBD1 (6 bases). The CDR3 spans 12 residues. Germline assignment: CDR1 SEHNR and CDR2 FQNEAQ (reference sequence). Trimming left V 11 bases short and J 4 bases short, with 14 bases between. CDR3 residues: CAGGSGGTEAFF. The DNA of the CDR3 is TGTGCCGGGGGCTCAGGAGGCACTGAAGCTTTCTTT.

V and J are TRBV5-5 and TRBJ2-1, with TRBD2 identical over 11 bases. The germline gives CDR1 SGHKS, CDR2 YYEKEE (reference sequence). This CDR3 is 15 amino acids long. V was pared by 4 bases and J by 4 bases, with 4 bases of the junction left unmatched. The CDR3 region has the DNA TGTGCCAGCAGCGCGGGACTAGCGGATTACAATGAGCAGTTCTTC. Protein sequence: CASSAGLADYNEQFF. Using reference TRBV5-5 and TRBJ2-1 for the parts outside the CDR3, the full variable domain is DAGVTQSPTHLIKTRGQQVTLRCSPISGHKSVSWYQQVLGQGPQFIFQYYEKEERGRGNFPDRFSARQFPNYSSELNVNALLLGDSALYLCASSAGLADYNEQFFGPGTRLTVL.